This T cell receptor (beta chain) originates from a study of beta chain features in type 1 diabetes. Study as a whole: Sorted cells from all samples, numbering 100 million to 120 million, were examined.

Every donor provided one heparinised blood draw, which averaged about 110 mL. Sorted CD4+ subsets: naive, central memory, regulatory, stem cell-like memory (CD45RO/CCR7/CD25/CD127/CD95/CD27 panel). This CDR3 is 13 amino acids long. With 5 bases clipped from V and 5 bases from J, the junction kept 4 bases outside the gene matches. The V gene's germline CDR1 is SGHNT and CDR2 YENEEA. Expressed TCRB transcripts were sequenced, since all the RNA that had been isolated was reverse transcribed. An average of approximately 3.4 million reads was obtained for naive, central memory and regulatory T cell samples. Profiling relied on immunoSEQ multiplex PCR, and the TCRdb table lists in-frame clones only, not all of them. The sample yields about 240,000 clones, about 25% seen once.

V and J are TRBV11-3 and TRBJ2-5; TRBD2 matches 8 bases. Input material: central memory CD4+ T cells from blood. The receptor was isolated from a man aged 25 to 40 in good health. The CDR3 nucleotides read TGTGCCAGCAGCGGGGGACTAGGTGAGACCCAGTACTTC. This encodes CASSGGLGETQYF.